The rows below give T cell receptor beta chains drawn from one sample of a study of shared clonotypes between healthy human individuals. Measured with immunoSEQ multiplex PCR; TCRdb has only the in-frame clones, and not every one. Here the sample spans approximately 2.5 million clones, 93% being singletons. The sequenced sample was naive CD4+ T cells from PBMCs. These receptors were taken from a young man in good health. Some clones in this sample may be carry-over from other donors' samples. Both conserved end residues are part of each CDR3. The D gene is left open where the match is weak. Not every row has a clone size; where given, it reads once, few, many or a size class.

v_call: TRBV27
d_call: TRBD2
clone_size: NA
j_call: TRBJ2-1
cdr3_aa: CASRGLAGGDNEQFF
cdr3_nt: TGTGCCAGCAGGGGACTAGCGGGAGGGGACAATGAGCAGTTCTTC

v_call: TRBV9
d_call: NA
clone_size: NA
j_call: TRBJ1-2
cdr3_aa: CASSPRGSPDGYTF
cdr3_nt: TGTGCCAGCAGCCCCCGCGGGTCCCCGGACGGCTACACCTTC

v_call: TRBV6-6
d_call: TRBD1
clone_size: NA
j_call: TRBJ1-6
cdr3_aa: CASTEDRAPLHF
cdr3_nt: TGTGCCAGCACCGAAGACAGGGCACCCCTCCACTTT

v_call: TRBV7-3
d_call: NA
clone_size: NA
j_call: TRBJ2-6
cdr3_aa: CASSPEGGAGANVLTF
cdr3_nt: TGTGCCAGCAGCCCCGAGGGGGGGGCCGGGGCCAACGTCCTGACTTTC

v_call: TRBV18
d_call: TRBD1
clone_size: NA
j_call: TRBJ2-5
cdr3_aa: CASSPLPGQGFQETQYF
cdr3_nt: TGTGCCAGCTCACCGTTACCGGGACAGGGATTTCAAGAGACCCAGTACTTC

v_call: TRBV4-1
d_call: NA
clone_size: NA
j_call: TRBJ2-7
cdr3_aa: CASSQVQVHEQYF
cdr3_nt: TGCGCCAGCAGCCAAGTTCAGGTTCACGAGCAGTACTTC

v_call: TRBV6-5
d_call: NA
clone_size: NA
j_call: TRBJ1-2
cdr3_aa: CASTQGPANYGYTF
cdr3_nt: TGTGCCAGCACACAGGGACCGGCTAACTATGGCTACACCTTC

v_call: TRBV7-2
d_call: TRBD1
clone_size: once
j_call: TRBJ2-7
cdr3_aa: CASSPRDRGSYEQYF
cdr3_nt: TGTGCCAGCAGCCCCCGGGACAGGGGTTCCTACGAGCAGTACTTC

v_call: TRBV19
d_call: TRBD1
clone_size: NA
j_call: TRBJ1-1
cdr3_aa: CASSHISTGRNTEAFF
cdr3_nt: TGTGCCAGTAGCCATATCTCGACAGGGAGGAACACTGAAGCTTTCTTT

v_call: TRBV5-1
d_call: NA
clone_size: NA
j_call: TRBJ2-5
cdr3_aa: CASSHKLAPETQYF
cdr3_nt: TGCGCCAGCAGCCATAAACTAGCCCCGGAGACCCAGTACTTC

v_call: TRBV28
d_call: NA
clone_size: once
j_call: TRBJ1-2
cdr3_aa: CASSPPWGVGIGGYTF
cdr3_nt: TGTGCCAGCAGTCCCCCTTGGGGTGTGGGCATTGGGGGCTACACCTTC

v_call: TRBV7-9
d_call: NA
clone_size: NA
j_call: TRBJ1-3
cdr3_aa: CASSGAGPGAGNTIYF
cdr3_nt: TGTGCCAGCAGTGGGGCGGGTCCCGGGGCCGGAAACACCATATATTTT

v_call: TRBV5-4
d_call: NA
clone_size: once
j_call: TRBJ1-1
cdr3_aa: CASSLNRWQGLTEAFF
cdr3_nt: TGTGCCAGCAGCTTAAACCGGTGGCAGGGGCTTACTGAAGCTTTCTTT

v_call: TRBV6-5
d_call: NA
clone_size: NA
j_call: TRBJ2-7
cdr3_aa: CASRTTYEQYF
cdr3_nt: TGTGCCAGCAGGACAACCTACGAGCAGTACTTC

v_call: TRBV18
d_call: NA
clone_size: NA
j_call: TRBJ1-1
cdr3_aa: CASSLGREFEAFF
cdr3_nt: TGTGCCAGCTCACTAGGGAGGGAATTTGAAGCTTTCTTT

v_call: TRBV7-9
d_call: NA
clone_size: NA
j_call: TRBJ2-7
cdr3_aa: CASSLGRWGAYEQYF
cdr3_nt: TGTGCCAGCAGCTTAGGGAGGTGGGGTGCGTACGAGCAGTACTTC

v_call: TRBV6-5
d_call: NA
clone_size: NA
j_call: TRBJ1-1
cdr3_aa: CASSYWVGTEAFF
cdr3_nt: TGTGCCAGCAGTTACTGGGTGGGCACTGAAGCTTTCTTT

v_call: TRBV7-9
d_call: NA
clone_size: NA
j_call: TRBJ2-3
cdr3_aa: CASSLTRERGDTQYF
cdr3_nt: TGTGCCAGCAGCTTAACCCGGGAGAGGGGGGATACGCAGTATTTT

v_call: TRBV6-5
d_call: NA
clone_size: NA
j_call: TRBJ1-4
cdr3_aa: CASLRRQYEKLFF
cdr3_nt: TGTGCCAGTCTACGACGGCAGTATGAAAAACTGTTTTTT

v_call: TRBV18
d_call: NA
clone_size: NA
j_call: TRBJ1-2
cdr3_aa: CASSPSTGSSYGYTF
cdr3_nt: TGTGCCAGCTCACCTAGTACAGGATCCTCCTATGGCTACACCTTC

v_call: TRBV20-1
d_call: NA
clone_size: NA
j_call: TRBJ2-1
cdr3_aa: CSALTRDEQFF
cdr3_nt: TGCAGTGCGCTTACTAGGGATGAGCAGTTCTTC

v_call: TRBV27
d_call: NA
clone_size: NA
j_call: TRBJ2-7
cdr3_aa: CASRILALSSYEQYF
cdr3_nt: TGTGCCAGCAGGATTCTAGCGTTGAGCTCCTACGAGCAGTACTTC

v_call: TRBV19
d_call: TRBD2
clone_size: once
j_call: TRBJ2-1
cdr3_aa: CASSPLKLAGVINEQFF
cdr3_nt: TGTGCCAGTAGTCCCCTGAAACTAGCGGGAGTGATCAATGAGCAGTTCTTC

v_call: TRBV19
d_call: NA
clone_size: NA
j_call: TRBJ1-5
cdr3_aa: CASRQGGGQPQHF
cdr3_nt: TGTGCCAGTAGACAGGGAGGAGGTCAGCCCCAGCATTTT

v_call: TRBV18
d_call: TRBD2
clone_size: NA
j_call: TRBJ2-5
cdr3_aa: CASSPPGLAGGGETQYF
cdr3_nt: TGTGCCAGCTCACCACCGGGACTAGCGGGAGGTGGTGAGACCCAGTACTTC

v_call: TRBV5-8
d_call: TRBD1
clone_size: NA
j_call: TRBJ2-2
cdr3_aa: CASSFGQGDRNGELFF
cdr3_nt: TGTGCCAGCAGCTTCGGACAGGGGGATCGGAACGGGGAGCTGTTTTTT

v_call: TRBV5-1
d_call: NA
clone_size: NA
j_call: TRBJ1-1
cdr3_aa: CASSLAGAMNTEAFF
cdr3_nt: TGCGCCAGCAGCTTGGCTGGGGCCATGAACACTGAAGCTTTCTTT

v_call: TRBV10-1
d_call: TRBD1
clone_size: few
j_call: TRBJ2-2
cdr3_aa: CANGRGQGKGSQTGELFF
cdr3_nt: TGCGCCAACGGAAGAGGACAGGGGAAGGGTTCTCAGACCGGGGAGCTGTTTTTT

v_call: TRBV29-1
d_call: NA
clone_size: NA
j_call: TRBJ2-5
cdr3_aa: CSVGPSQETQYF
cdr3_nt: TGCAGCGTAGGACCGAGTCAAGAGACCCAGTACTTC

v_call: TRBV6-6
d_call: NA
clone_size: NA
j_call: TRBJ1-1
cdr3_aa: CASVFTGDSTEAFF
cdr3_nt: TGTGCCAGCGTCTTTACGGGGGATAGCACTGAAGCTTTCTTT

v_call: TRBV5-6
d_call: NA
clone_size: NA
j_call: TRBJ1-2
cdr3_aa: CASSPTPHGILYGYTF
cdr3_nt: TGTGCCAGCAGCCCCACCCCACACGGGATACTATATGGCTACACCTTC

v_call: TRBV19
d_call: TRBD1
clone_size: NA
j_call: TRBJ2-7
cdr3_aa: CASSAPRGSAYEQYF
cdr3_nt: TGTGCCAGTAGTGCCCCCAGGGGGTCTGCCTACGAGCAGTACTTC

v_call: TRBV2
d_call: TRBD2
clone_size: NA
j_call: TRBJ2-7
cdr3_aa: CASSVSGLAAGEQYF
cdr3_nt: TGTGCCAGCAGTGTCTCGGGACTAGCGGCGGGGGAGCAGTACTTC

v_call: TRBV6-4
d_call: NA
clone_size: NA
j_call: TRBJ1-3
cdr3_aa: CASSDPWIGGGRRYYSGNTIYF
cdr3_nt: TGTGCCAGCAGTGACCCTTGGATAGGAGGCGGCCGCCGCTATTACTCTGGAAACACCATATATTTT

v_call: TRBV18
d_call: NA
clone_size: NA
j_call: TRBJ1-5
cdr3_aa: CASSPASTANQPQHF
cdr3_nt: TGTGCCAGCTCACCAGCTAGTACAGCAAATCAGCCCCAGCATTTT

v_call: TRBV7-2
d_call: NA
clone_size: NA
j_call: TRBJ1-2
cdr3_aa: CASSFGVNYGYTF
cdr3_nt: TGTGCCAGCAGCTTTGGGGTTAACTATGGCTACACCTTC

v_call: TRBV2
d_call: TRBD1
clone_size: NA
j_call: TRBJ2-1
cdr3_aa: CASSFTGGNEQFF
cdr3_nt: TGTGCCAGCAGTTTTACAGGGGGCAATGAGCAGTTCTTC

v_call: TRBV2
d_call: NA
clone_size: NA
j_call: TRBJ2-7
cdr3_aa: CASSVDAGRVYEQYF
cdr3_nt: TGTGCCAGCAGTGTTGACGCCGGGAGAGTCTACGAGCAGTACTTC

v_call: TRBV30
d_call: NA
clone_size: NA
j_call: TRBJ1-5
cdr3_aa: CAWGFNRDQPQHF
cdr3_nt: TGTGCCTGGGGATTCAATCGGGATCAGCCCCAGCATTTT

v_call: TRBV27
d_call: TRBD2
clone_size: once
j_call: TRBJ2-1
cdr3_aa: CASSLRQTGLAGGENEQFF
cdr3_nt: TGTGCCAGCAGTTTACGACAGACCGGACTAGCGGGAGGTGAGAATGAGCAGTTCTTC

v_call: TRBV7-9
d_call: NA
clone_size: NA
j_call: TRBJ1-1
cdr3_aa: CASSLGAAKNTEAFF
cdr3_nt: TGTGCCAGCAGCTTAGGGGCGGCAAAGAACACTGAAGCTTTCTTT

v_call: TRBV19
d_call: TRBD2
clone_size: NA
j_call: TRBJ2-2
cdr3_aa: CASIRGREAGELFF
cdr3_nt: TGTGCCAGTATAAGGGGCCGGGAGGCCGGGGAGCTGTTTTTT

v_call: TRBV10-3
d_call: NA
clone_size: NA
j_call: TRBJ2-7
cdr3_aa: CAISVGDAYEQYF
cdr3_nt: TGTGCCATCAGCGTCGGGGATGCCTACGAGCAGTACTTC

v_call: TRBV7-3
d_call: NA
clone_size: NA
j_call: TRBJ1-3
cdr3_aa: CASSPGPGHESSGNTIYF
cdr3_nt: TGTGCCAGCAGCCCGGGGCCGGGACACGAAAGCTCTGGAAACACCATATATTTT

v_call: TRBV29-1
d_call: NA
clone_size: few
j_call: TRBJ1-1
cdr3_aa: CSVERQGSTEAFF
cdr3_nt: TGCAGCGTTGAGAGGCAGGGGAGTACTGAAGCTTTCTTT

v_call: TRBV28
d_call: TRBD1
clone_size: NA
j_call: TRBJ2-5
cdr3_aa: CASSDRGRETQYF
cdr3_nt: TGTGCCAGCAGTGACAGGGGGCGAGAGACCCAGTACTTC

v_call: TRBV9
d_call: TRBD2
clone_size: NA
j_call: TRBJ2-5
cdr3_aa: CASSATSGQETQYF
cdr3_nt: TGTGCCAGCAGCGCTACTAGCGGACAAGAGACCCAGTACTTC

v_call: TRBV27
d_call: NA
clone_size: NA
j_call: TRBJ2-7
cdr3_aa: CASSLLPGEFYEQYF
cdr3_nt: TGTGCCAGCAGTTTATTACCGGGGGAGTTCTACGAGCAGTACTTC

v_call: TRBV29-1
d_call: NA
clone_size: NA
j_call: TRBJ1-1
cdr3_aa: CSARGAGYAEAFF
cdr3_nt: TGCAGCGCCCGTGGGGCGGGGTACGCTGAAGCTTTCTTT

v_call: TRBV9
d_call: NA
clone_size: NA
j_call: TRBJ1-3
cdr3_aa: CASSVLAGTGNTIYF
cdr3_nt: TGTGCCAGCAGCGTATTGGCCGGTACTGGAAACACCATATATTTT

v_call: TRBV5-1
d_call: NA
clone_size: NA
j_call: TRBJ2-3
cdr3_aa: CASSVPAGGTQYF
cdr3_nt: TGCGCCAGCAGCGTACCTGCTGGGGGGACGCAGTATTTT

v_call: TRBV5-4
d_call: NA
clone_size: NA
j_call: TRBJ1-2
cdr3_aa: CASSLGVLGSYGYTF
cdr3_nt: TGTGCCAGCAGCTTGGGGGTCTTGGGGAGCTATGGCTACACCTTC

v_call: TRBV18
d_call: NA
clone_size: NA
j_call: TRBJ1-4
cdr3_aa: CASSPGAGNEKLFF
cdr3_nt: TGTGCCAGCTCACCCGGGGCCGGTAATGAAAAACTGTTTTTT

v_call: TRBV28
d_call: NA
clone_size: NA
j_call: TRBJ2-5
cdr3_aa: CASLKLGGGLETQYF
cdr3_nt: TGTGCCAGCCTAAAACTGGGAGGAGGGTTAGAGACCCAGTACTTC

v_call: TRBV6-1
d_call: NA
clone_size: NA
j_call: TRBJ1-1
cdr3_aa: CASIGRQLMNTEAFF
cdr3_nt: TGTGCCAGCATCGGAAGACAGCTGATGAACACTGAAGCTTTCTTT

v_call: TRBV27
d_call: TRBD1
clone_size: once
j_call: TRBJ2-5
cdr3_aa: CASSPGQEETQYF
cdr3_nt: TGTGCCAGCAGCCCGGGACAGGAAGAGACCCAGTACTTC